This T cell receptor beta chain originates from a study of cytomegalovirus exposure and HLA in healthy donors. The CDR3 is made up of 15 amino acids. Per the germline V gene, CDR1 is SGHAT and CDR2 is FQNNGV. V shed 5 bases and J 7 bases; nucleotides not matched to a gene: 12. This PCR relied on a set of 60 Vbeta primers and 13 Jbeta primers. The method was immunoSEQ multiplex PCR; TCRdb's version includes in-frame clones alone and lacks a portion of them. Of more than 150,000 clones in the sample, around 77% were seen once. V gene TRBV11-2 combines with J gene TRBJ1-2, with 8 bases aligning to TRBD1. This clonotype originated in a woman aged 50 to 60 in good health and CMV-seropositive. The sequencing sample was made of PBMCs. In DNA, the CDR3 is TGTGCCAGCAGCCTCCGCCGGCAGGGGGCGCCTGGCTACACCTTC. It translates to CASSLRRQGAPGYTF.